The 2 T cell receptor beta chains presented below share a single source sample, sequenced in a study of T-cell reconstitution after alpha-beta-depleted transplantation in children (dated by TCRdb to about 2016). The treatment or condition label, as the study defines it: allogeneic hematopoietic cell transplantation with graft depleted of TCRalphabeta T cells and CD19 B cells. Library generation was performed with PCR. The sequencing machine was an Illumina HiSeq 2500. Molecular barcoding was employed in the preparation of TCR libraries, with unique molecular identifiers being used to normalize TCRbeta repertoire quantification. TCRdb ran its own pipeline on the public reads, namely fastp trimming at Q25 and MiXCR clone calling, and kept in-frame beta chains. One record per CDR3 amino acid sequence lists the most common genes and DNA. This sample gives almost 500,000 distinct CDR3 sequences in total; under 12% of them show up just once. Around 2% of the sample rests with the top ten.

The input for sequencing was PBMCs, taken before TCRalphabeta/CD19-depleted stem cell transplant. These receptors were obtained from a child aged 2-9 years with inherited bone marrow failure, due to receive a stem cell transplant.

This clonotype was picked up many times. V is TRBV2 and J is TRBJ2-7, with a weak D call TRBD1 (6 bases). Germline CDR1 and CDR2: SNHLY and FYNNEI. This CDR3 is built from 14 residues. Trimming left V 5 bases short and J 7 bases short, with 18 bases between. The CDR3 reads CASSMDRPYVEQYF. The CDR3 DNA follows: TGTGCCAGCAGTATGGACAGACCCTACGTGGAGCAGTACTTC.

A few counts support this clonotype. The chain is built from TRBV20-1 and TRBJ2-5; D is undetermined. The length of the CDR3 is 13 residues. The V gene lost 5 bases and the J gene lost 0 bases, with 10 bases spanning the gap. CDR1 is DFQATT, CDR2 SNEGSKA, per germline (reference sequence). The CDR3 protein is CSAATVDQETQYF. The CDR3 nucleotides are TGCAGTGCTGCCACAGTAGACCAAGAGACCCAGTACTTC.